This T cell receptor (beta chain) originates from a study of identical twins. General study results and limits: There was more out-of-frame TCR alpha sharing in monozygotic twins than models estimated. Out-of-frame alpha sequences that twins shared showed excess low generation probability. The more abundant beta clonotypes in cord blood had fewer insertions, and memory repertoires did not show this.

The CDR3 has 14 residues. Looked up from germline, CDR1 is SGHRS and CDR2 is YFSETQ. J gave up 7 bases and V 4 bases, and 8 bases lay outside the gene matches. This clonotype came up many times. Its target is not known. Template switching supplied a universal primer site; unique molecular identifiers were carried on the cDNA. MiXCR was run by TCRdb on the 5' RACE reads, yielding one entry per CDR3 protein. The sample lists roughly 710,000 distinct CDR3 sequences; 5.5% to 6.5% were seen once. Sequenced material: naive T cells sorted from blood. This receptor was taken from a young man in good health. The gene calls are TRBV5-1 and TRBJ1-2; 9 bases match TRBD1. The DNA for the CDR3 is TGCGCCAGCAGCCCTGGGGACAGGGCCGGTGGCTACACCTTC. It translates to CASSPGDRAGGYTF.